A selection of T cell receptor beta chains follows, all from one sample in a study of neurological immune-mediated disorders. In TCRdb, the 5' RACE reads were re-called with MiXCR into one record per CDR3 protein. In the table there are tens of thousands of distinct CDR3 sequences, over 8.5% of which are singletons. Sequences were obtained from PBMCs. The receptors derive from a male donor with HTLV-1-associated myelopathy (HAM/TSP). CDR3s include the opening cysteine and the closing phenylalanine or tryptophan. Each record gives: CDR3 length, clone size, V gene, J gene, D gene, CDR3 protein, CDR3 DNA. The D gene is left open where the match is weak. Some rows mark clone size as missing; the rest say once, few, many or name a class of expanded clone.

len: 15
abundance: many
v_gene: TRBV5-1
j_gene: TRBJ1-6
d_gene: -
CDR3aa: CASSLGRSYNSPLHF
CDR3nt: TGCGCCAGCAGCTTGGGACGCTCCTATAATTCACCCCTCCACTTT

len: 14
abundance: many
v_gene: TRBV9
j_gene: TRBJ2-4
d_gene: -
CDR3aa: CASSVDGGLDIQYF
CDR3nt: TGTGCCAGCAGCGTAGATGGGGGGCTGGACATTCAGTACTTC

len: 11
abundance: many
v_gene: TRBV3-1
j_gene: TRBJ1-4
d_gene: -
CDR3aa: CASSEGVKLFF
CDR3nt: TGTGCCAGCAGCGAAGGGGTAAAACTGTTTTTT

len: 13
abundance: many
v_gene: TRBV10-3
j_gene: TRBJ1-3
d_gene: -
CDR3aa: CAIRQPSGNTIYF
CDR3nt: TGTGCCATCAGACAACCCTCTGGAAACACCATATATTTT

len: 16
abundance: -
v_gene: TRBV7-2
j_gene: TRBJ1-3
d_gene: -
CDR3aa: CASSPLGQSAGNTIYF
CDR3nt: TGTGCCAGCAGCCCCCTTGGGCAGAGCGCTGGAAACACCATATATTTT

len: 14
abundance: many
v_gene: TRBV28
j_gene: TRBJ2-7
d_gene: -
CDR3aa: CASVPGDRSYEQYF
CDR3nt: TGTGCCAGCGTACCCGGAGACAGATCGTACGAGCAGTACTTC

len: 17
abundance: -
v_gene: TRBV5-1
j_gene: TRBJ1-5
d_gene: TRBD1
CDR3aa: CASSLAPPGQGGQPQNF
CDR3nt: TGCGCCAGCAGCTTGGCCCCCCCTGGACAGGGGGGTCAGCCCCAGAATTTT

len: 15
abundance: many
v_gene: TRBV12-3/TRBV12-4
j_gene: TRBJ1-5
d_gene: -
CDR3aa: CASSQSWGPSQPQHF
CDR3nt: TGTGCCAGCAGTCAAAGTTGGGGGCCTAGTCAGCCCCAGCATTTT

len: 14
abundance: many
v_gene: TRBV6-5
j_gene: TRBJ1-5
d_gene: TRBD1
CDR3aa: CASSYVGQGQPQHF
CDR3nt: TGTGCCAGCAGTTACGTGGGACAGGGGCAGCCCCAGCATTTT

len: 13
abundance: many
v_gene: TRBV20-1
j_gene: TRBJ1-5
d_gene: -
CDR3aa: CSARGYSVQPQHF
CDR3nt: TGCAGTGCTAGGGGGTATTCGGTTCAGCCCCAGCATTTT

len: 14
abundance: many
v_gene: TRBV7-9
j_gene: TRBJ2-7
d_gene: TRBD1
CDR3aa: CASSFRDSYYEQYF
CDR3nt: TGTGCCAGCAGCTTTCGGGACAGTTACTACGAGCAGTACTTC

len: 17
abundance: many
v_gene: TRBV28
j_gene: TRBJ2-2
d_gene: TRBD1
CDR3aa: CASSLSRTGTGHGELFF
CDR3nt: TGTGCCAGCAGTTTATCCCGGACAGGGACGGGGCACGGGGAGCTGTTTTTT

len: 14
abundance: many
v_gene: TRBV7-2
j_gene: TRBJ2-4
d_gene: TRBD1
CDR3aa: CASSIRGRENIQYF
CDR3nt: TGTGCCAGCAGCATCAGGGGGCGAGAAAACATTCAGTACTTC

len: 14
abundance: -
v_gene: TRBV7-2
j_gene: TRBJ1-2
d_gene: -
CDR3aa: CASSLGRGNYGYTF
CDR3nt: TGTGCCAGCAGCTTAGGAAGGGGCAACTATGGCTACACCTTC

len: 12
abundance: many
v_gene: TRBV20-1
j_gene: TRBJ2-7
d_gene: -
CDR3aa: CSARTGSYEQYF
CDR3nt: TGCAGTGCCCGGACGGGCTCCTACGAGCAGTACTTC

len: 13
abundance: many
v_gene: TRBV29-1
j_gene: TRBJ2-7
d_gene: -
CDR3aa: CSARVGGLYEQYF
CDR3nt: TGCAGCGCCCGGGTGGGGGGCTTGTACGAGCAGTACTTC

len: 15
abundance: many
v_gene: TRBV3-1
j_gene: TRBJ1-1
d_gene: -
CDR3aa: CASSRQGRGNTEAFF
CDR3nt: TGTGCCAGCAGCCGTCAGGGACGGGGGAACACTGAAGCTTTCTTT

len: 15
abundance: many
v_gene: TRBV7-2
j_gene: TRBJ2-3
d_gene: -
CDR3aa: CASSLFAGSTDTQYF
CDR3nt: TGTGCCAGCAGCTTATTTGCCGGGAGCACAGATACGCAGTATTTT

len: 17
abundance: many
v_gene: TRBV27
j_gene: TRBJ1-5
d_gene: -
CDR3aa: CASSFGPRDGGNQPQHF
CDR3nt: TGTGCCAGCAGCTTTGGGCCAAGGGATGGAGGCAATCAGCCCCAGCATTTT

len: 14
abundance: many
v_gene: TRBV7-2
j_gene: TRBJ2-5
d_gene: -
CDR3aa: CASRMATGGETQYF
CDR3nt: TGTGCCAGCAGGATGGCAACAGGAGGGGAGACCCAGTACTTC

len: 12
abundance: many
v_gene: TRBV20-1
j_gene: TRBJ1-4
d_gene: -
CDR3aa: CSASGQYEKLFF
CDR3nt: TGCAGTGCTTCGGGGCAGTATGAAAAACTGTTTTTT

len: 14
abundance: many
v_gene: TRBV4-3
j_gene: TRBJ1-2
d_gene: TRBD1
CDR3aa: CASNNGQGFYGYTF
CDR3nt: TGCGCCAGCAACAACGGACAGGGATTTTATGGCTACACCTTC

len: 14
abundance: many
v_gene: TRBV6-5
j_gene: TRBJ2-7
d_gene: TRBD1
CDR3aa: CASSRGQGAYEQYF
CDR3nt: TGTGCCAGCAGCCGGGGACAGGGGGCCTACGAGCAGTACTTC

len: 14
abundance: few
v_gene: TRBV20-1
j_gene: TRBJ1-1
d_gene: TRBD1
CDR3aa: CSAGPRQGNTEAFF
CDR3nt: TGCAGCGCGGGTCCTCGACAGGGGAACACTGAAGCTTTCTTT

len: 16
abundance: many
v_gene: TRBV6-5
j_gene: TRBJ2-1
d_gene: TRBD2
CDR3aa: CASSGIQRGLDNEQFF
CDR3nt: TGTGCCAGCAGTGGAATTCAGCGGGGGCTCGACAATGAGCAGTTCTTC

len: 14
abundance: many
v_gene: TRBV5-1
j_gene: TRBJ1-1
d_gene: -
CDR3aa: CASSFGAGNTEAFF
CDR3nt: TGCGCCAGCAGCTTTGGGGCGGGGAACACTGAAGCTTTCTTT

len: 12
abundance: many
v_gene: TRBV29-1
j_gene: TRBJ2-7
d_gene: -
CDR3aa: CSVEDSRYEQYF
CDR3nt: TGCAGCGTTGAAGATAGTCGCTACGAGCAGTACTTC

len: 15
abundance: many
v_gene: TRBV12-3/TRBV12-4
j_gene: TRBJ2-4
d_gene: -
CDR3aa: CASSFQVLAKNIQYF
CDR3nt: TGTGCCAGCAGTTTCCAGGTTCTAGCCAAAAACATTCAGTACTTC

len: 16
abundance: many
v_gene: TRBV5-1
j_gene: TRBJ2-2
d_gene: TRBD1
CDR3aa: CASSVWGQGYTGELFF
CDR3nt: TGCGCCAGCAGCGTCTGGGGACAGGGCTATACCGGGGAGCTGTTTTTT